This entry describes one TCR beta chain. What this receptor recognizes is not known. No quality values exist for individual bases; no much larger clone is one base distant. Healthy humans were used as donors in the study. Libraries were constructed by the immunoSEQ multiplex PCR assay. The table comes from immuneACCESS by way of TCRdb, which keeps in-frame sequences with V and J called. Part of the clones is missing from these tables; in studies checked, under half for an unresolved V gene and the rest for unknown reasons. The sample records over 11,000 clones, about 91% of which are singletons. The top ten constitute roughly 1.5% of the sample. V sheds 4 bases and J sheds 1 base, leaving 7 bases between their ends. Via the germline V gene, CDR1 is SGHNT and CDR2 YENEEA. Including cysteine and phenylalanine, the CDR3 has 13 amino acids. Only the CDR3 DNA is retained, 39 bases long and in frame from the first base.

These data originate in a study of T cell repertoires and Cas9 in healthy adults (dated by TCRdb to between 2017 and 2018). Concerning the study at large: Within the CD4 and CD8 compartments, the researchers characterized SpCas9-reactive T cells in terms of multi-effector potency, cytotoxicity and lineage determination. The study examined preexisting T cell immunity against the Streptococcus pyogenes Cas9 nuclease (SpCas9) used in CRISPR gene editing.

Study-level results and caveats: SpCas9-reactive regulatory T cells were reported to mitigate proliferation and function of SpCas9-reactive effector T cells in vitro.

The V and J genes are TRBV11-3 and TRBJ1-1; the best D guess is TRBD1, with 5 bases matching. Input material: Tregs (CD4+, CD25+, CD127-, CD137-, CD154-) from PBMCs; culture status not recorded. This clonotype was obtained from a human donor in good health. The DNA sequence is TGTGCCAGCAGCTCCGGACAGAACACTGAAGCTTTCTTT. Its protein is CASSSGQNTEAFF.